A selection of T cell receptor beta chains follows, all from one sample in a study of regulatory T cells. Sequencing was performed with immunoSEQ multiplex PCR; in TCRdb, only in-frame clones are kept and a portion is missing. The data hold tens of thousands of clones, with around nine tenths observed a single time. What was sequenced was conventional CD4+ T cells sorted from blood. The receptor source for this set is a child aged 10 to 17 with CD3G deficiency. CDR3s include the opening cysteine and the closing phenylalanine or tryptophan. A D gene is named only where the DNA matches it firmly. The size field is filled for only some rows; it gives once, few, many or a size class.

abundance: few; j_gene: TRBJ2-7; v_gene: TRBV6-1; len: 15; d_gene: .; CDR3aa: CASSASRDGGYEQYF; CDR3nt: TGTGCCAGCAGTGCCTCCCGGGACGGGGGTTACGAGCAGTACTTC
abundance: .; j_gene: TRBJ2-1; v_gene: TRBV20-1; len: 11; d_gene: .; CDR3aa: CSAPSGPGQFF; CDR3nt: TGCAGTGCACCGAGCGGCCCGGGGCAGTTCTTC
abundance: .; j_gene: TRBJ2-7; v_gene: TRBV6-6; len: 13; d_gene: .; CDR3aa: CASSPRGNYEQYF; CDR3nt: TGTGCCAGCAGCCCTCGGGGGAACTACGAGCAGTACTTC
abundance: medium-sized; j_gene: TRBJ1-4; v_gene: TRBV7-9; len: 15; d_gene: .; CDR3aa: CASSAQQGGNEKLFF; CDR3nt: TGTGCCAGCAGCGCCCAACAGGGTGGAAATGAAAAACTGTTTTTT
abundance: .; j_gene: TRBJ2-3; v_gene: TRBV7-9; len: 15; d_gene: TRBD2; CDR3aa: CASSLKSGMADTQYF; CDR3nt: TGTGCCAGCAGCTTAAAAAGCGGGATGGCAGATACGCAGTATTTT
abundance: .; j_gene: TRBJ2-7; v_gene: TRBV28; len: 13; d_gene: TRBD1; CDR3aa: CASRGQGRVEQYF; CDR3nt: TGTGCCAGCAGGGGACAGGGGAGAGTTGAGCAGTACTTC
abundance: .; j_gene: TRBJ2-7; v_gene: TRBV11-3; len: 12; d_gene: .; CDR3aa: CASSSQGGEQYF; CDR3nt: TGTGCCAGCAGCTCCCAGGGGGGCGAGCAGTACTTC
abundance: .; j_gene: TRBJ2-7; v_gene: TRBV18; len: 11; d_gene: .; CDR3aa: CASSPGVEQYF; CDR3nt: TGTGCCAGCTCACCCGGGGTTGAGCAGTACTTC
abundance: .; j_gene: TRBJ2-1; v_gene: TRBV10-3; len: 15; d_gene: TRBD2; CDR3aa: CAIADRLAGGGEQFF; CDR3nt: TGTGCCATCGCCGACCGGCTGGCGGGAGGTGGTGAGCAGTTCTTC
abundance: .; j_gene: TRBJ1-1; v_gene: TRBV28; len: 14; d_gene: .; CDR3aa: CASSLYRGSSEAFF; CDR3nt: TGTGCCAGCAGCCTTTATAGGGGCTCCTCAGAGGCTTTCTTT